Listed below are T cell receptor beta chains from one sample, sequenced in a study of sequential checkpoint blockade in melanoma. TCRdb keeps only in-frame clones here, not all; method: immunoSEQ multiplex PCR. The table records 15,000 to 20,000 clones, under 75% of them present only once. The sample here was CD8+ T cells sorted from blood (inferred from file names), taken from a patient given nivolumab and ipilimumab in sequence. The receptors originated from a human donor with melanoma. Both conserved end residues are trimmed from each CDR3.

v_gene: TRBV7-6
j_gene: TRBJ1-2
CDR3aa: ASGQGGAYGYT

v_gene: TRBV5-4
j_gene: TRBJ2-1
CDR3aa: ASSHFRGADEQF

v_gene: TRBV7-9
j_gene: TRBJ2-5
CDR3aa: ASSLQKVTGTAFQETQY

v_gene: TRBV11-2
j_gene: TRBJ2-5
CDR3aa: ASSLPRGRETQY

v_gene: TRBV5-6
j_gene: TRBJ1-2
CDR3aa: ASYSNNSRKNGYT

v_gene: TRBV2
j_gene: TRBJ1-1
CDR3aa: ASSHHLTGLKTEAF

v_gene: TRBV6-5
j_gene: TRBJ1-2
CDR3aa: ASSEKENYGYT

v_gene: TRBV2
j_gene: TRBJ1-5
CDR3aa: ASSTGTGGSNQPQH

v_gene: TRBV19
j_gene: TRBJ2-1
CDR3aa: ASSKGILAGLYEQF

v_gene: TRBV6-5
j_gene: TRBJ1-1
CDR3aa: ASSPGSLNTEAF

v_gene: TRBV6-1
j_gene: TRBJ2-3
CDR3aa: ASTHRDRVTDTQY

v_gene: TRBV27
j_gene: TRBJ1-2
CDR3aa: ASSPDRADGYT